Reported below is one T cell receptor (beta chain). What it binds is unknown. This CDR3 has 13 residues. Trimming stripped 2 bases from V and 7 bases from J, with 11 bases between. Germline V gives CDR1 SEHNR, CDR2 FQNEAQ (reference sequence). This entry belongs to a study of blood T cells in healthy people across ages. With a J-beta primer mix and a sample-barcoded 5' primer, a second PCR ran about 7 to 12 cycles. Each of the samples gave a minimum of 3 million paired-end reads that contained CDR3. From the 5' RACE reads, TCRdb called clonotypes with MiXCR, one entry per CDR3 protein. This table has 730,000 or so distinct CDR3 sequences, over 40% appearing once. In each sample, at least 6.5 million PBMCs were isolated. Broader study findings: Diversity estimated from one million T cells was considered an underestimate. With donor CMV status unknown, expanded clonotype changes were possibly confounded.

The sample consisted of blood. The receptor was isolated from a man older than 75 in good health. The chain joins TRBV7-9 to TRBJ1-2; D possibly corresponds to TRBD1 (5 bases). CDR3 sequence (DNA): TGTGCCAGCAGCTTACAGGGAATGGGTGGCTACACCTTC. Its protein is CASSLQGMGGYTF.